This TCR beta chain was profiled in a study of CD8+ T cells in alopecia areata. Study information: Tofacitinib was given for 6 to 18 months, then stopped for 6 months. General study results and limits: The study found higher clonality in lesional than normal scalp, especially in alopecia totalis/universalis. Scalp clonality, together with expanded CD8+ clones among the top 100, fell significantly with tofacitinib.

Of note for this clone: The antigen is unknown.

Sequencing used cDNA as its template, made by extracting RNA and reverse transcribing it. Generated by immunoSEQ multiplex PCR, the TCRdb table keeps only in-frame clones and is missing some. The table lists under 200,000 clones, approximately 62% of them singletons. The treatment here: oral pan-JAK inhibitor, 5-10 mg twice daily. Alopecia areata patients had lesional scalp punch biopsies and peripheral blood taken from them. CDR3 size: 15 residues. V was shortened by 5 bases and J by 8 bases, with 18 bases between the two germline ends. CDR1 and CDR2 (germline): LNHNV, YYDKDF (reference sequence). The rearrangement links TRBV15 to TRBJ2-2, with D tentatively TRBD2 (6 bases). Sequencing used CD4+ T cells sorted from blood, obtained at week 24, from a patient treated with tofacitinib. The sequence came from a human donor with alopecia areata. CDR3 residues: CATSLGSLSGGELFF. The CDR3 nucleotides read TGTGCCACCAGCCTAGGGTCGCTTAGCGGAGGGGAGCTGTTTTTT.